This record covers a single T cell receptor beta chain. Its antigen is still unknown. This CDR3 region has 14 residues. The V end was cut by 7 bases, the J end by 10 bases, with 21 bases between. CDR1 is SGHTA and CDR2 is FQGNSA in the germline V gene. What was sequenced were expressed TCRB transcripts, since all of the isolated RNA had been reverse transcribed. Each sample of naive, central memory or regulatory T cells had, on average, about 3.57 million reads. Some clones are missing from TCRdb's copy, which holds only in-frame ones; the method was immunoSEQ multiplex PCR. The top ten clones hold 1% of a sample with 300,000 or so clones, over 7% of them seen once. This sample was taken from a study of beta chain features in type 1 diabetes. Broader study findings: Shorter TCRB CDR3s, moderately but significantly so, were found in Type 1 diabetes patients in all four CD4+ subsets.

The V and J genes are TRBV7-2 and TRBJ2-3; weak D call: TRBD1 (5 bases). This sequence originates from a man in his thirties or forties with type 1 diabetes. The sample was central memory CD4+ T cells from blood. The CDR3 loop reads CASTADSFEIAQYF. The CDR3 region has the DNA TGTGCCAGCACCGCCGACAGCTTTGAGATTGCGCAGTATTTT.